The text below deals with one T cell receptor beta chain. This clone occurred a few times. The antigen this receptor binds is unknown. No base-level quality is on record; no much larger clone is a single base apart. V and J are trimmed by 7 bases and 2 bases, and the gene matches miss 7 bases of the junction. The CDR3 runs 14 residues from the cysteine to the phenylalanine. Only the CDR3 DNA is retained, 42 bases long and in frame from the first base. CDR1 and CDR2 were assigned from the germline V gene as SNHLY and FYNNEI. The data are from a study of OX40 agonist ivuxolimab in advanced cancers. Notes on the research overall: Ivuxolimab, which targeted the costimulatory receptor OX40 (CD134), was an agonistic, fully human IgG2 monoclonal antibody. Intravenous ivuxolimab was administered to patients every 2 weeks at six dose levels: 0.01, 0.1, 0.3, 1.5, 3 and 10 mg/kg. Partial responses occurred in three dose-escalation patients, of whom one had hepatocellular carcinoma and two had cutaneous melanoma. The purpose of peripheral TCRbeta sequencing was to test whether ivuxolimab changed TCR sequence diversity and led to clonal T-cell expansion. The paper reports the monotherapy dose-escalation portion (N of about 52 patients) of the phase I ivuxolimab trial. In the dose-escalation cohort, approximately 83% of patients were male, and the mean age was approximately 60 years with a range of about 20 to 79. Among the roughly 52 dose-escalation patients, around 19 had hepatocellular carcinoma, approximately 15 melanoma, 9 renal cell carcinoma and 9 head and neck cancer. Prior anti-PD-1, anti-PD-L1 or anti-CTLA-4 therapy was permitted, and approximately 39% of dose-escalation patients had received checkpoint inhibitors.

Results the study describes overall, beyond this receptor: In partial responders in the 0.1-3.0 mg/kg groups, normalized peripheral clonal expansion was found to be among the lowest, especially among CD8+ T cells. The antigen specificity of the clonally expanded peripheral T cells was not determined. After ivuxolimab, expanded clones were on average more numerous among CD8+ T cells than among CD4+ T cells. At doses of 0.1 to 3.0 mg/kg, clonal expansion of both CD4+ and CD8+ T cells in blood was seen between baseline and week 6. Low levels of normalized T-cell clonal expansion were also seen in some patients who did not respond.

Patients with autoimmune disease history or receiving systemic immunosuppression were excluded from the trial. In every dose cohort, peripheral blood was drawn for TCR sequencing at baseline, cycle 4 day 1, and cycle 7 day 1. The samples were taken from a phase I, first-in-human, multicenter, open-label dose-escalation trial of ivuxolimab. Adults with locally advanced or metastatic head and neck squamous cell, hepatocellular, melanoma or renal cell carcinoma were enrolled in the trial. Before TCR sequencing, CD4+ and CD8+ T cells were separately sorted from peripheral blood. To sequence the TCRbeta CDR3 region, genomic DNA was isolated from the sorted cells. The immunoSEQ Assay was used to sequence the TCRbeta CDR3 regions. The table comes from immuneACCESS by way of TCRdb, which keeps in-frame sequences with V and J called. Part of the clones is missing from these tables; in studies checked, under half for an unresolved V gene and the rest for unknown reasons. The sample table contains more than 45,000 clones; only one count was recorded for 70% to 90% of them. The ten largest account for about 0.8% of the sample.

The sample in question was CD4+ or CD8+ T cells sorted from blood, obtained in a trial of the OX40 agonist ivuxolimab. In this chain, TRBV2 is recombined with TRBJ2-5; 7 middle bases align to TRBD1. The TCR originated in an adult with an advanced solid tumor such as melanoma, head and neck, liver or kidney cancer. The base sequence is TGTGCCAGCATGAAGGGGGCAGTTCAAGAGACCCAGTACTTC. The translation is CASMKGAVQETQYF.